This TCR beta chain was profiled in a study of beta chain features in type 1 diabetes. Study-level results: Patients with Type 1 diabetes showed moderately but significantly shorter TCRB CDR3s in all four CD4+ subsets. Any role of HLA type in TCRB rearrangement remained unresolved here. A greater similarity of naive, central memory and Treg TCRB repertoires was seen among patients than among healthy donors.

Notes on this clone: The antigen is undetermined.

As every portion of the isolated RNA was reverse transcribed, the sequencing read expressed TCRB transcripts. Profiled with immunoSEQ multiplex PCR; TCRdb holds only in-frame clones, not every one. The top ten clones hold approximately 0.02% of a sample with hundreds of thousands of clones, 10% to 15% of them seen once. Germline V lookup: CDR1 SEHNR, CDR2 FQNEAQ (reference sequence). CDR3 length: 15 amino acids. Trimming took off 5 bases at V and 5 bases at J, with 18 bases between the two ends. Sequences were obtained from naive CD4+ T cells from blood. The TCR comes from a man aged 18 to 30 with type 1 diabetes. This chain links TRBV7-9 with TRBJ2-5; the D gene is possibly TRBD2 (7 bases). The DNA of the CDR3 is TGTGCCAGCAGCCTCGATGGGGGGGCACAGGAGACCCAGTACTTC. Its translation is CASSLDGGAQETQYF.